These T cell receptor beta chains were read from a single sample in a study of radiation and T cells in renal cell carcinoma. Libraries were prepared by immunoSEQ multiplex PCR; TCRdb keeps only in-frame clonotypes and omits some of them. The sample records 110,000 to 150,000 clones, 83% being singletons. This specimen was blood, taken from a patient whose treatment included radiotherapy and nephrectomy. The receptors were gathered from a woman between 45 and 65 years old with renal cell carcinoma. The CDR3 runs from the conserved cysteine through the conserved F or W. D genes are given only for firm matches. A row's size may be missing; if present it is once, few, many or a size class.

-,TRBJ2-7,TRBV2,-,TGTGCCAGCAGATCAGGGCGCGACTACGAGCAGTACTTC,CASRSGRDYEQYF
TRBD1,TRBJ1-6,TRBV9,-,TGTGCCAGCAGCGCGGGACAGGGGCAATCCCTCCACTTT,CASSAGQGQSLHF
-,TRBJ2-3,TRBV5-1,-,TGCGCCAGCACGAAAATGAGGGGGACAGATACGCAGTATTTT,CASTKMRGTDTQYF
-,TRBJ2-7,TRBV4-3,-,TGCGCCAGCAGCCAAGATGCTAGCGTCGACGAGCAGTACTTC,CASSQDASVDEQYF
-,TRBJ2-6,TRBV4-1,-,TGCGCCAGCAGGCAACAAGGGACCGGGGCCAACGTCCTGACTTTC,CASRQQGTGANVLTF
TRBD2,TRBJ2-3,TRBV5-4,-,TGTGCCAGCAGCTTGAGGCGGGGGGGTTCAGTTCCAGATACGCAGTATTTT,CASSLRRGGSVPDTQYF
-,TRBJ1-1,TRBV15,-,TGTGCCACCAGCAGAGATAAAGTGAACACTGAAGCTTTCTTT,CATSRDKVNTEAFF
TRBD1,TRBJ2-7,TRBV6-6,-,TGTGCCAGCAAAGGACAGGCTACGACCTACGAGCAGTACTTC,CASKGQATTYEQYF
-,TRBJ2-7,TRBV5-6,-,TGTGCCAGCAGCTCGCTGACAGGCTTTCGTCACCTGTTC,CASSSLTGFRHLF
-,TRBJ2-7,TRBV28,-,TGTGCCAGCAGTTTGGGGACGTATAGCTACGAGCAGTACTTC,CASSLGTYSYEQYF
-,TRBJ1-2,TRBV5-4,few,TGTGCCAGCAGCTTGGGGGGGGCGCAGAGCTATGGCTACACCTTC,CASSLGGAQSYGYTF
-,TRBJ2-7,TRBV5-1,-,TGCGCCAGCAGCTTGGTCAGGGTGGATTACGAGCAGTACTTC,CASSLVRVDYEQYF
-,TRBJ1-2,TRBV7-2,-,TGTGCCAGCAGCTTAGCAACAGGAGGGGCTGTGAGCTATGGCTACACCTTC,CASSLATGGAVSYGYTF
-,TRBJ2-2,TRBV18,-,TGTGCCAGCTCACCACGAACCAGGACCGGGGAGCTGTTTTTT,CASSPRTRTGELFF
-,TRBJ1-2,TRBV27,few,TGTGCCAGCAGTTTACGGCAGTCCTATGGCTACACCTTC,CASSLRQSYGYTF
TRBD2,TRBJ2-7,TRBV9,-,TGTGCCAGCAGCGCGGGGGGCTACGAGCAGTACTTC,CASSAGGYEQYF
-,TRBJ2-1,TRBV18,-,TGTGCCAGCTCACCACCGGTCGTCCTAAGCCAGTTCTTC,CASSPPVVLSQFF
TRBD1,TRBJ2-7,TRBV5-4,-,TGTGCCAGCAGCTTGCCGGGACAGCTGGCGGGCTACGAGCAGTACTTC,CASSLPGQLAGYEQYF
-,TRBJ2-3,TRBV30,-,TGTGCCTGGAGTGTAGAGACAGATACGCAGTATTTT,CAWSVETDTQYF
-,TRBJ1-6,TRBV5-6,-,TGTGCCAGCAGCCTGCTGGCCCCTGGGTCACCCCTCCACTTT,CASSLLAPGSPLHF
-,TRBJ1-2,TRBV28,once,TGTGCCAGCAGTTTACGACTTTTCTCAGATCCTAGGGGTAACTATGGCTACACCTTC,CASSLRLFSDPRGNYGYTF
-,TRBJ2-3,TRBV6-5,-,TGTGCCAGCAGTTATGGGACACGAGAAGATACGCAGTATTTT,CASSYGTREDTQYF
TRBD1,TRBJ1-5,TRBV2,-,TGTGCCAGCGGGTTGGGACAGAGCAATCAGCCCCAGCATTTT,CASGLGQSNQPQHF
-,TRBJ1-5,TRBV2,-,TGTGCCAGCAGTCGGCACGCTAGCAATCAGCCCCAGCATTTT,CASSRHASNQPQHF
TRBD1,TRBJ1-2,TRBV10-3,-,TGTGCCATAGCCGGGACAGGCAACTATGGCTACACCTTC,CAIAGTGNYGYTF
-,TRBJ1-4,TRBV25-1,once,TGTGCCAGCAGTGAATACAACAGGGCCGAAGGTGAAAAACTGTTTTTT,CASSEYNRAEGEKLFF
TRBD2,TRBJ2-1,TRBV5-1,-,TGCGCCAGCAGACTAGCGGTAAACAATGAGCAGTTCTTC,CASRLAVNNEQFF
-,TRBJ1-1,TRBV5-6,-,TGTGCCAGCAGCTTGACGGGACGTACGAACACTGAAGCTTTCTTT,CASSLTGRTNTEAFF
TRBD1,TRBJ1-6,TRBV5-1,-,TGCGCCAGCAGCTTGGCCGACAGGGGTAATTCACCCCTCCACTTT,CASSLADRGNSPLHF
-,TRBJ1-1,TRBV4-1,-,TGCGCCAGCAGCCAGGATTTTCAGACTATGAACACTGAAGCTTTCTTT,CASSQDFQTMNTEAFF
-,TRBJ1-2,TRBV5-4,-,TGTGCCAGCAGCCGGGACCTCTATGGCTACACCTTC,CASSRDLYGYTF
-,TRBJ2-7,TRBV5-4,-,TGTGCCAGCAGCTTGCCAGGGGCCCTCTACGAGCAGTACTTC,CASSLPGALYEQYF
-,TRBJ2-5,TRBV4-1,-,TGCGCCAGCAGCCTCACCGGGACCGGCCAAGAGACCCAGTACTTC,CASSLTGTGQETQYF
-,TRBJ2-5,TRBV10-3,once,TGTGCCATCAGTCAACGACAGAACCAAGAGACCCAGTACTTC,CAISQRQNQETQYF
-,TRBJ1-6,TRBV7-2,-,TGTGCCAGCAGCTTAGAGTCGTTCCAGGGCACCCTCCACTTT,CASSLESFQGTLHF
-,TRBJ1-2,TRBV6-1,-,TGTGCCAGCAGTGAATGGGGGGACTATGGCTACACCTTC,CASSEWGDYGYTF
-,TRBJ2-7,TRBV28,-,TGTGCCAGCAATCCCAACCCCCGCAGGGCGGACGAGCAGTACTTC,CASNPNPRRADEQYF
TRBD2,TRBJ2-7,TRBV7-2,-,TGTGCCAGCAGACTTAACGGCGGGGAGGGGGAGCAGTACTTC,CASRLNGGEGEQYF
TRBD1,TRBJ1-2,TRBV30,-,TGTGCCTGGAGTTCACAGGGGGGCCTTTCCCAAGCTAACTATGGCTACACCTTC,CAWSSQGGLSQANYGYTF
TRBD2,TRBJ2-1,TRBV5-1,-,TGCGCCAGCAGCTTGATGGGTCTAGCGGGAGGAAGTAATGAGCAGTTCTTC,CASSLMGLAGGSNEQFF
-,TRBJ1-1,TRBV29-1,few,TGCAGCGTTGAATCCAGGTTGGGCACTGAAGCTTTCTTT,CSVESRLGTEAFF
TRBD1,TRBJ1-5,TRBV2,-,TGTGCCAGCGCTCTCGGGACAGGGGGCGGTCAGCCCCAGCATTTT,CASALGTGGGQPQHF
-,TRBJ1-3,TRBV11-2,once,TGTGCCAGCAGCCAGAGCTCTGGAAACACCATATATTTT,CASSQSSGNTIYF
TRBD1,TRBJ2-5,TRBV7-2,-,TGTGCCAGCAGGAGGGGGCGGATTAAGACCCAGTACTTC,CASRRGRIKTQYF
TRBD1,TRBJ1-5,TRBV7-2,-,TGTGCCAGCAGCGCAGGGGGTAGGGGCAATCAGCCCCAGCATTTT,CASSAGGRGNQPQHF
-,TRBJ2-2,TRBV2,-,TGTGCCAGCAGCGCTTCGGGGCTAGCCCTGAACACCGGGGAGCTGTTTTTT,CASSASGLALNTGELFF
TRBD1,TRBJ2-4,TRBV7-2,-,TGTGCCAGCAGCCCCGACAGGGGGCGAAACATTCAGTACTTC,CASSPDRGRNIQYF
TRBD2,TRBJ2-3,TRBV9,-,TGTGCCAGCAGCGTAGCCCGAGCGGGAGTGACAGATACGCAGTATTTT,CASSVARAGVTDTQYF
-,TRBJ1-1,TRBV7-9,-,TGTGCCAGCAGCTTAGAGGAGGGTGTCAGAGCTTTCTTT,CASSLEEGVRAFF
-,TRBJ1-2,TRBV29-1,-,TGCAGCGTTGAAGATTGGGGTGGGCCGATCTATGGCTACACCTTC,CSVEDWGGPIYGYTF
-,TRBJ1-1,TRBV7-2,-,TGTGCCAGCAGCCTACAGGGGAACACTGAAGCTTTCTTT,CASSLQGNTEAFF